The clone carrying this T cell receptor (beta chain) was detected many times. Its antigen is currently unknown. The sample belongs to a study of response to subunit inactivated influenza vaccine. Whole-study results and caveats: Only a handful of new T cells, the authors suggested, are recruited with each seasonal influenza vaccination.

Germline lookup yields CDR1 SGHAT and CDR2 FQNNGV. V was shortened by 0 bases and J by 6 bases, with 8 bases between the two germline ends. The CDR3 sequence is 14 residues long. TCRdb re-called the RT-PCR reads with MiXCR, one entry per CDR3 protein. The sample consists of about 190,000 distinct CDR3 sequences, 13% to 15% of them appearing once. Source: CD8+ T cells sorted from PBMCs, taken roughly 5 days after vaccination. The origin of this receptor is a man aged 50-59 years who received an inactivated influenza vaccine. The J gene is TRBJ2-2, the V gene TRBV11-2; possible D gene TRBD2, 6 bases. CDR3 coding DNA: TGTGCCAGCAGCTTAGACAGCGGGTCCGGGGAGCTGTTTTTT. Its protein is CASSLDSGSGELFF.